The entry that follows covers one T cell receptor (beta chain) sequence. The antigen is not known. Per germline, CDR1 SGHTA and CDR2 FQGNSA. The ends were cut back, 6 bases at V and 0 bases at J, with 9 bases in the middle. CDR3 length equals 14 residues. Some clones are missing from TCRdb's copy, which holds only in-frame ones; the method was immunoSEQ multiplex PCR. The table has under 200,000 clones, roughly nine tenths seen once; the top ten hold roughly 5.7%. The source of the sample is a study of cytomegalovirus exposure and HLA in healthy donors. Overall study results and limits: Among the CMV-associated chains, a few were confirmed in vitro as specific for CMV antigens.

This TCR was sampled from a woman aged 25-40 years in good health and CMV-seronegative. The chain recombines TRBV7-2 with TRBJ1-3; D not resolved. The sequenced sample was PBMCs. DNA for the CDR3: TGTGCCAGCAGGGCGTCAATCTCTGGAAACACCATATATTTT. Translating gives CASRASISGNTIYF.